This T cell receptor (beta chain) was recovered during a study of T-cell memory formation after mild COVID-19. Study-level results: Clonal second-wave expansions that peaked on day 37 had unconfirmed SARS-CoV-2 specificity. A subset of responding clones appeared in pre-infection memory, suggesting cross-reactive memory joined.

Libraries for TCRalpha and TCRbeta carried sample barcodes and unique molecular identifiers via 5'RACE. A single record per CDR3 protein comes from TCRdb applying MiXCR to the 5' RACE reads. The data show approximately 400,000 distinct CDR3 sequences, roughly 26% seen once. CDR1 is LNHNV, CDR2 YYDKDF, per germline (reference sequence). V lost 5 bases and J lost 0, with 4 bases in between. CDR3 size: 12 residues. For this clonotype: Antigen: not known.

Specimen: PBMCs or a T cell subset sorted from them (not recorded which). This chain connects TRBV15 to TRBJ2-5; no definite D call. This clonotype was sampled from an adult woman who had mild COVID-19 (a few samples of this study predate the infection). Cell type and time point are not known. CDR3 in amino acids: CATSGYQETQYF. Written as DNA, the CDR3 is TGTGCCACCAGCGGATACCAAGAGACCCAGTACTTC.